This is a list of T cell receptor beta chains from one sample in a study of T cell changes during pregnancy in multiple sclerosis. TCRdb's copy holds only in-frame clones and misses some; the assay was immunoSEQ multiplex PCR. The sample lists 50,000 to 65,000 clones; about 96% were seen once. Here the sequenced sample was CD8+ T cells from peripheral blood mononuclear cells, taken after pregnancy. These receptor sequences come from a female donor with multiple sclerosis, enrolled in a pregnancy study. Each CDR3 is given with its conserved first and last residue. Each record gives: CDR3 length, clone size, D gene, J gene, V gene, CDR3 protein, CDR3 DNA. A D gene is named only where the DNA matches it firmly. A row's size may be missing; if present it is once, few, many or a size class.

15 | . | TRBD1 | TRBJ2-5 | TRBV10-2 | CASSDPRGGEETQYF | TGCGCCAGCAGTGACCCCAGAGGGGGCGAAGAGACCCAGTACTTC
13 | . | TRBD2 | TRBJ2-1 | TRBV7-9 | CASAGESYNEQFF | TGTGCCAGCGCGGGAGAATCCTACAATGAGCAGTTCTTC
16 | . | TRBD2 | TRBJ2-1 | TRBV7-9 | CASSPSGLAGYNEQFF | TGTGCCAGCAGCCCGTCCGGACTAGCGGGTTACAATGAGCAGTTCTTC
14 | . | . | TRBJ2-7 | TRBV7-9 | CASSPPAGTYEQYF | TGTGCCAGCAGTCCGCCGGCAGGCACCTACGAGCAGTACTTC
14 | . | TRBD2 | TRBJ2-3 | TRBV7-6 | CASSAGGSTDTQYF | TGTGCCAGCAGCGCCGGGGGGAGCACAGATACGCAGTATTTT
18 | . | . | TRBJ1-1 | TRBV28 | CASSYSTLTGNESTEAFF | TGTGCCAGCAGCTACAGCACGCTCACAGGGAACGAGAGCACTGAAGCTTTCTTT
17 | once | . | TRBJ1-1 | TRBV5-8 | CASSLPIFRELNTEAFF | TGTGCCAGCAGCTTGCCTATATTCCGGGAGTTGAACACTGAAGCTTTCTTT
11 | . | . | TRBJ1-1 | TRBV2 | CASEGNTEAFF | TGTGCCAGCGAGGGGAACACTGAAGCTTTCTTT
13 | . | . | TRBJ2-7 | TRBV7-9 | CASSYPGSYEQYF | TGTGCCAGCAGCTACCCAGGCTCCTACGAGCAGTACTTC
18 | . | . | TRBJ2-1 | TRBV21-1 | CASSKEGTSGRYNNEQFF | TGTGCCAGCAGCAAAGAGGGCACTAGCGGGAGGTATAACAATGAGCAGTTCTTC
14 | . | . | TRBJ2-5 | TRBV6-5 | CASSYGHQPETQYF | TGTGCCAGCAGTTATGGGCACCAACCAGAGACCCAGTACTTC
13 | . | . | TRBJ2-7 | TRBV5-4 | CASSWGPSYEQYF | TGTGCCAGCAGCTGGGGGCCTTCCTACGAGCAGTACTTC
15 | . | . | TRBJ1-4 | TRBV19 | CASSIYRATNEKLFF | TGTGCCAGTAGTATCTACAGAGCAACTAATGAAAAACTGTTTTTT
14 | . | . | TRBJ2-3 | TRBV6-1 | CASSGSGSTDTQYF | TGTGCCAGCAGTGGGTCGGGGAGCACAGATACGCAGTATTTT
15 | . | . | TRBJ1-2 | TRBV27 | CASSSRPNGLGGYTF | TGTGCCAGCAGTTCGCGCCCCAACGGCCTCGGGGGCTACACCTTC
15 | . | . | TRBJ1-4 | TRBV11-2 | CASSPLQTLTGKLFF | TGTGCCAGCAGCCCCCTCCAGACCTTGACGGGAAAACTGTTTTTT
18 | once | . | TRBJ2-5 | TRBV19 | CASSMRAQPSVRQETQYF | TGTGCCAGTAGTATGCGGGCTCAACCCTCTGTGAGGCAAGAGACCCAGTACTTC
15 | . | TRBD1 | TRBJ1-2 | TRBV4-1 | CASSQEGQLFYGYTF | TGCGCCAGCAGCCAAGAGGGACAGCTTTTCTATGGCTACACCTTC
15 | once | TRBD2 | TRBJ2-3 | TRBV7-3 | CASSLTSSPTDTQYF | TGTGCCAGCAGTTTGACTAGCAGTCCCACAGATACGCAGTATTTT
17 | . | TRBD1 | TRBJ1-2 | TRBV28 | CASSLLDRGHNNYGYTF | TGTGCCAGCAGTTTACTTGACAGGGGGCACAATAACTATGGCTACACCTTC
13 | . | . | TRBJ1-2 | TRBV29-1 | CSVEGQGLYGYTF | TGCAGCGTTGAAGGTCAGGGGCTCTATGGCTACACCTTC
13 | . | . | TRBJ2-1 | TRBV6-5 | CASSYSGAHEQFF | TGTGCCAGCAGTTACTCAGGGGCTCACGAGCAGTTCTTC
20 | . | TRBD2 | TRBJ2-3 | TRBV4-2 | CASSQAAGGAGANPTDTQYF | TGTGCCAGCAGCCAAGCTGCGGGGGGAGCGGGAGCCAACCCCACAGATACGCAGTATTTT
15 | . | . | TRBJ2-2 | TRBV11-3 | CASSHRGPATGELFF | TGTGCCAGCAGCCACCGCGGGCCGGCCACCGGGGAGCTGTTTTTT
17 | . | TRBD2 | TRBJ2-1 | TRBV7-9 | CASSLGGTSGSFNEQFF | TGTGCCAGCAGCTTAGGAGGGACTAGCGGGAGTTTCAATGAGCAGTTCTTC
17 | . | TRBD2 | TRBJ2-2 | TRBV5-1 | CASSLDLGLANTGELFF | TGCGCCAGCAGCTTGGACCTGGGACTAGCGAACACCGGGGAGCTGTTTTTT